These T cell receptor beta chains were read from a single sample in a study of blood T cell repertoires in COVID-19. Generated by immunoSEQ multiplex PCR, the TCRdb table keeps only in-frame clones and is missing some. The sample consists of about 92,000 clones, less than 85% of them appearing once. The sequencing input was peripheral blood. Receptor source: a man in his forties or fifties who had recovered from COVID-19. The CDR3 runs from the conserved cysteine through the conserved F or W. The D gene is left open where the match is weak. Clone size is not always given. Where it is, it says once, few, many or a class for expanded clones.

j_call v_call d_call clone_size cdr3_length cdr3_aa cdr3_nt
TRBJ2-3 TRBV28 TRBD1 once 16 CASSTVATGVADTQYF TGTGCCAGCAGCACCGTAGCGACAGGGGTGGCAGATACGCAGTATTTT
TRBJ2-1 TRBV6-5 TRBD2 once 15 CASTGGLAGNNEQFF TGTGCCAGCACGGGGGGGCTAGCGGGAAACAATGAGCAGTTCTTC
TRBJ1-3 TRBV11-2 TRBD1 . 16 CASSTDRGRLGNTIYF TGTGCCAGCAGCACCGACAGGGGGCGGTTGGGAAACACCATATATTTT
TRBJ2-5 TRBV12-3/TRBV12-4 . . 13 CASSLADQETQYF TGTGCCAGCAGTTTGGCGGACCAAGAGACCCAGTACTTC
TRBJ1-5 TRBV5-6 . . 16 CASSGGVSQGNQPQHF TGTGCCAGCAGCGGAGGGGTCAGTCAGGGCAATCAGCCCCAGCATTTT
TRBJ2-1 TRBV14 TRBD1 . 14 CASSLTGDYNEQFF TGTGCCAGCAGCCTGACAGGGGACTACAATGAGCAGTTCTTC
TRBJ1-6 TRBV19 . . 13 CASSTPLNSPLHF TGTGCCAGTAGTACCCCCCTTAATTCACCCCTCCACTTT
TRBJ1-5 TRBV4-1 . few 15 CASSQGPGLAQPQHF TGCGCCAGCAGCCAAGGTCCAGGCCTCGCACAGCCCCAGCATTTT
TRBJ1-4 TRBV5-6 . . 16 CASSLQSLRRGEKLFF TGTGCCAGCAGCTTGCAAAGCCTTAGGCGGGGGGAAAAACTGTTTTTT
TRBJ2-5 TRBV4-2 . once 14 CASSQVVTQETQYF TGTGCCAGCAGCCAAGTAGTCACCCAAGAGACCCAGTACTTC
TRBJ2-3 TRBV13 . few 16 CASSSPHPPDTDTQYF TGTGCCAGCAGCTCCCCCCACCCTCCAGATACAGATACGCAGTATTTT
TRBJ1-4 TRBV5-4 . . 15 CASSLLGAGNEKLFF TGTGCCAGCAGCTTATTGGGGGCGGGTAATGAAAAACTGTTTTTT
TRBJ1-1 TRBV28 TRBD1 . 13 CASSEGAGTEAFF TGTGCCAGCAGCGAGGGGGCAGGCACTGAAGCTTTCTTT
TRBJ1-5 TRBV27 . . 19 CASSEAPGPRRGSNQPQHF TGTGCCAGCAGTGAGGCACCGGGACCCAGGAGGGGCAGCAATCAGCCCCAGCATTTT
TRBJ1-3 TRBV28 . . 16 CASSFQGDISGNTIYF TGTGCCAGCAGTTTTCAAGGGGACATCTCTGGAAACACCATATATTTT
TRBJ1-6 TRBV18 . . 17 CASSPRAQGHYNSPLHF TGTGCCAGCTCACCAAGAGCACAGGGCCACTATAATTCACCCCTCCACTTT
TRBJ1-5 TRBV9 . . 13 CASSVTAHQPQHF TGTGCCAGCAGCGTGACAGCCCATCAGCCCCAGCATTTT
TRBJ2-7 TRBV6-2/TRBV6-3 . once 14 CASSTTQGFYEQYF TGTGCCAGCAGTACAACACAGGGTTTCTACGAGCAGTACTTC
TRBJ1-4 TRBV10-3 . . 14 CAISVGRGGEKLFF TGTGCCATCAGTGTTGGCAGGGGAGGGGAAAAACTGTTTTTT
TRBJ1-2 TRBV5-6 TRBD1 . 15 CASTSGTGINYGYTF TGTGCCAGCACCTCCGGGACAGGAATTAACTATGGCTACACCTTC
TRBJ1-6 TRBV2 TRBD1 . 14 CASSPTGGRSPLHF TGTGCCAGCAGCCCGACAGGGGGTAGGTCACCCCTCCACTTT
TRBJ1-3 TRBV5-6 . . 14 CASSTVLSGNTIYF TGTGCCAGCAGCACAGTGCTCTCTGGAAACACCATATATTTT
TRBJ2-1 TRBV29-1 TRBD2 . 14 CSVVGTSGANEQFF TGCAGCGTTGTGGGTACTAGCGGGGCGAATGAGCAGTTCTTC
TRBJ1-3 TRBV24-1 . few 16 CATRRVSVASGNTIYF TGTGCCACCAGACGGGTGTCCGTCGCCTCTGGAAACACCATATATTTT
TRBJ1-1 TRBV7-2 . once 13 CASSLLRFTEAFF TGTGCCAGCAGCTTACTCCGGTTCACTGAAGCTTTCTTT
TRBJ2-1 TRBV7-3 TRBD2 . 15 CASGTSGSSYNEQFF TGTGCCAGTGGGACTAGCGGGAGCTCCTACAATGAGCAGTTCTTC
TRBJ2-4 TRBV2 . . 12 CASRVQGNIQYF TGTGCCAGCAGGGTTCAGGGTAACATTCAGTACTTC
TRBJ1-5 TRBV19 . . 13 CASSPQSNQPQHF TGTGCCAGTAGTCCCCAGTCAAATCAGCCCCAGCATTTT
TRBJ2-7 TRBV7-2 TRBD2 . 18 CASSSDPWVRGGAGEQYF TGTGCCAGCAGCTCCGACCCCTGGGTGCGCGGGGGGGCGGGGGAGCAGTACTTC
TRBJ2-6 TRBV24-1 . . 15 CATSASASGANVLTF TGTGCCACCAGTGCCAGTGCCTCTGGGGCCAACGTCCTGACTTTC
TRBJ2-2 TRBV19 TRBD2 . 16 CASSMWLAGDTGELFF TGTGCCAGTAGTATGTGGCTAGCGGGCGACACCGGGGAGCTGTTTTTT
TRBJ1-2 TRBV10-3 . . 14 CAISDSGAIGGYTF TGTGCCATCAGTGATTCAGGGGCGATCGGTGGCTACACCTTC
TRBJ2-1 TRBV2 . . 16 CASRERGQGGSHEQFF TGTGCCAGCAGGGAAAGGGGGCAGGGAGGAAGCCATGAGCAGTTCTTC
TRBJ2-1 TRBV6-6 . many 12 CASSYRRLEQFF TGTGCCAGCAGTTATAGGAGATTGGAGCAGTTCTTC
TRBJ1-3 TRBV3-1/TRBV3-2 . . 15 CASSATGDYGNTIYF TGTGCCAGCAGCGCGACAGGCGATTATGGAAACACCATATATTTT
TRBJ2-7 TRBV3-1/TRBV3-2 . . 15 CASSQDFGSSYEQYF TGTGCCAGCAGCCAAGATTTCGGGAGCTCCTACGAGCAGTACTTC
TRBJ2-3 TRBV20-1 . once 14 CSASRAGDTDTQYF TGCAGTGCTAGTAGGGCAGGGGATACAGATACGCAGTATTTT
TRBJ1-6 TRBV6-4 . many 13 CASSDRGNSPLHF TGTGCCAGCAGTGACAGGGGGAATTCACCCCTCCACTTT
TRBJ2-7 TRBV2 TRBD2 . 11 CAGRSGGEQYF TGTGCAGGGCGGTCGGGGGGCGAGCAGTACTTC
TRBJ1-3 TRBV9 . few 13 CASSVFSGNTIYF TGTGCCAGCAGCGTCTTCTCTGGAAACACCATATATTTT
TRBJ1-6 TRBV5-6 . . 16 CASSLGRGGNNSPLHF TGTGCCAGCAGCTTGGGCAGGGGCGGCAATAATTCACCCCTCCACTTT
TRBJ1-5 TRBV2 . . 15 CASKGDNYSNQPQHF TGTGCCAGCAAGGGGGACAACTATAGCAATCAGCCCCAGCATTTT
TRBJ2-3 TRBV5-6 TRBD2 . 18 CASSLQTFGTSKTDTQYF TGTGCCAGCAGCTTGCAGACTTTCGGGACTAGCAAAACAGATACGCAGTATTTT
TRBJ2-3 TRBV11-2 . . 15 CASSLDEKNTDTQYF TGTGCCAGCAGCTTAGATGAGAAGAACACAGATACGCAGTATTTT
TRBJ2-3 TRBV27 . . 15 CASSLRLALSDTQYF TGTGCCAGCAGTTTACGGTTAGCGCTGTCAGATACGCAGTATTTT
TRBJ2-7 TRBV19 . . 13 CASSMSGSYEQYF TGTGCCAGTAGTATGTCCGGGTCCTACGAGCAGTACTTC
TRBJ1-1 TRBV4-1 . . 13 CASSQTKEQKAFF TGCGCCAGCAGCCAGACGAAGGAACAGAAAGCTTTCTTT
TRBJ1-3 TRBV6-1 TRBD1 . 16 CASSEGQGASGNTIYF TGTGCCAGCAGTGAAGGACAGGGAGCCTCTGGAAACACCATATATTTT
TRBJ1-2 TRBV25-1 . . 13 CASSEVSNYGYTF TGTGCCAGCAGTGAAGTGAGTAACTATGGCTACACCTTC
TRBJ2-7 TRBV18 TRBD1 . 15 CASSPGQGRLGEQYF TGTGCCAGCTCACCTGGACAGGGAAGGCTGGGCGAGCAGTACTTC
TRBJ2-7 TRBV6-5 TRBD2 . 15 CASRATSGGYYEQYF TGTGCCAGCAGGGCGACTAGCGGGGGGTATTACGAGCAGTACTTC
TRBJ1-2 TRBV4-1 TRBD1 . 16 CASSQPQGQRNYGYTF TGCGCCAGCAGCCAACCCCAGGGACAGCGAAACTATGGCTACACCTTC
TRBJ2-1 TRBV7-8 TRBD2 . 15 CASSLDGLAGVEQFF TGTGCCAGCAGCTTAGATGGGCTAGCGGGAGTTGAGCAGTTCTTC
TRBJ2-5 TRBV10-3 . . 14 CAISERRSQETQYF TGTGCCATCAGTGAGCGGAGATCCCAAGAGACCCAGTACTTC
TRBJ2-5 TRBV30 TRBD1 . 14 CAWSQTGPQETQYF TGTGCCTGGAGCCAGACAGGGCCACAAGAGACCCAGTACTTC
TRBJ1-4 TRBV9 . . 15 CASSVGSGYGEKLFF TGTGCCAGCAGCGTAGGTTCGGGGTATGGAGAAAAACTGTTTTTT
TRBJ1-3 TRBV10-2 . once 12 CASYSPGNTIYF TGCGCCAGTTATTCCCCTGGAAACACCATATATTTT
TRBJ2-5 TRBV7-6 TRBD1 . 14 CASRKGQNQETQYF TGTGCCAGCCGAAAGGGACAGAACCAAGAGACCCAGTACTTC
TRBJ2-1 TRBV9 . once 15 CASSVRGSSYNEQFF TGTGCCAGCAGCGTCAGGGGAAGCTCCTACAATGAGCAGTTCTTC
TRBJ2-2 TRBV7-2 . . 14 CASSFSRDIGELFF TGTGCCAGCAGCTTTTCCCGGGACATCGGGGAGCTGTTTTTT